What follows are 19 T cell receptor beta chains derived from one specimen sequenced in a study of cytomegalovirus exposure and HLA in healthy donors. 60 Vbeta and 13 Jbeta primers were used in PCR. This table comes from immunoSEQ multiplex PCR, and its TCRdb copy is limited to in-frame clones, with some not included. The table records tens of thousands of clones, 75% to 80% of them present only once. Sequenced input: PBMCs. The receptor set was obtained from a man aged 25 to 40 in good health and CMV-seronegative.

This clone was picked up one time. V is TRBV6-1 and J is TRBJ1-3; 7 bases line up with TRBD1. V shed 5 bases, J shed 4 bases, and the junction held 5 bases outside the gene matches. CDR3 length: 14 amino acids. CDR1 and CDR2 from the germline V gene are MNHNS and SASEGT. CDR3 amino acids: CASSRTGLGNTIYF. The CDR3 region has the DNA TGTGCCAGCAGTAGGACAGGCCTCGGAAACACCATATATTTT.

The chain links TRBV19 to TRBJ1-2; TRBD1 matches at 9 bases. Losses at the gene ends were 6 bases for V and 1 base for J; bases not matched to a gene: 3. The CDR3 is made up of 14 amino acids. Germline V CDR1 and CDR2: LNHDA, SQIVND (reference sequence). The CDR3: CASRWGQGNYGYTF. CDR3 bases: TGTGCCAGTAGATGGGGACAGGGTAACTATGGCTACACCTTC.

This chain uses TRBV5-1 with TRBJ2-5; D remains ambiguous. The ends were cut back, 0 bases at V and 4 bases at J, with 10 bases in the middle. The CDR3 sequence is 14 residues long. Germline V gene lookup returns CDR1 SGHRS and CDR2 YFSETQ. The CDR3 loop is CASSLARVGETQYF. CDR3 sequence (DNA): TGCGCCAGCAGCTTGGCCCGGGTGGGAGAGACCCAGTACTTC.

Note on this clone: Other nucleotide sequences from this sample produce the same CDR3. The CDR3 sequence is CASSGQGAGGNTIYF. The CDR3 nucleotides read TGTGCCAGCAGTGGACAGGGGGCGGGGGGAAACACCATATATTTT. J is TRBJ1-3 and V is TRBV28; TRBD1 matches 11 bases. Trimming took 5 bases from V and 4 from J; bases not matched to a gene: 4. CDR1 is MDHEN, CDR2 SYDVKM, per germline. The CDR3 consists of 15 residues.

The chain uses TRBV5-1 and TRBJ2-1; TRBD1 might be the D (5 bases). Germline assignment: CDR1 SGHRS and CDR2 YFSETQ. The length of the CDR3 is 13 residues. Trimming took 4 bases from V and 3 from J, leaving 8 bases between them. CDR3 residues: CASSVDNYNEQFF. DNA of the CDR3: TGCGCCAGCAGCGTGGACAACTACAATGAGCAGTTCTTC.

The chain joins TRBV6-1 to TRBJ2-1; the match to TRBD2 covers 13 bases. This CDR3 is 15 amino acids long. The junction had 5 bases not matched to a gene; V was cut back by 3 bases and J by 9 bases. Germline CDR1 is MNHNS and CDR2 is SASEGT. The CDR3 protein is CASSDRTSGSGEQFF. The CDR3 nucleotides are TGTGCCAGCAGTGATAGGACTAGCGGGAGTGGTGAGCAGTTCTTC.

The CDR3 protein is CASTPTGQGNSPLHF. The CDR3 DNA follows: TGTGCCAGCACGCCTACGGGACAGGGTAATTCACCCCTCCACTTT. The gene calls are TRBV9 and TRBJ1-6, with 9 bases identical to TRBD1. The CDR3 consists of 15 residues. CDR1 and CDR2 (germline): SGDLS, YYNGEE. V shed 6 bases, J shed 6 bases, and the junction held 7 bases outside the gene matches.

CDR3: CASSEQGEKLFF. As DNA, the CDR3 is TGTGCCAGCAGCGAACAGGGAGAAAAACTGTTTTTT. The chain carries TRBV2 and TRBJ1-4; D perhaps matches TRBD1 (6 bases). V dropped 6 bases and J dropped 8 bases, with 10 bases sitting between them. Germline V CDR1 and CDR2: SNHLY, FYNNEI. This CDR3 comprises 12 residues.

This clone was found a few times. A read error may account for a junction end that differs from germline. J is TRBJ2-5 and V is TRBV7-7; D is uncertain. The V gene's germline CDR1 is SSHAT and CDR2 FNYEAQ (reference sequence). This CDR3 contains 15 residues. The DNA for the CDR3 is TGTGCTAGCAGCTTAGTAGGCGGAGCAATAGAGACCCAGTACTTC. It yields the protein CASSLVGGAIETQYF.

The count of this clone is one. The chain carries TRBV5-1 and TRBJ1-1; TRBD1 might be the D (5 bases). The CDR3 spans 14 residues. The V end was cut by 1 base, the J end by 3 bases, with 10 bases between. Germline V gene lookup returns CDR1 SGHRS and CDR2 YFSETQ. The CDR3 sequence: CASSLIPGDTEAFF. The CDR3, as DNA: TGCGCCAGCAGCTTGATTCCGGGGGACACTGAAGCTTTCTTT.

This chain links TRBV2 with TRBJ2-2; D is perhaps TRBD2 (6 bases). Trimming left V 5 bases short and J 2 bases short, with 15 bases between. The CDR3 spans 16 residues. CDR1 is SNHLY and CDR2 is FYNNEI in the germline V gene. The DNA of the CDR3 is TGTGCCAGCAGTCGCGCAGGGAGGAAAAACACCGGGGAGCTGTTTTTT. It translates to CASSRAGRKNTGELFF.

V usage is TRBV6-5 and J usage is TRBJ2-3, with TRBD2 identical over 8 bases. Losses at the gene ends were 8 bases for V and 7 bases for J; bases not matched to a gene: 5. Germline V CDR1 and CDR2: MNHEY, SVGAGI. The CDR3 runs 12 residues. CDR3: CASRGGGYTQYF. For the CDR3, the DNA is TGTGCCAGCCGGGGGGGCGGTTATACGCAGTATTTT.

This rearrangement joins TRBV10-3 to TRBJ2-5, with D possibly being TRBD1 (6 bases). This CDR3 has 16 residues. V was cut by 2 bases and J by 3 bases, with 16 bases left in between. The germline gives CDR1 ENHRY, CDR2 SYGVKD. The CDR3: CAISERNLQGEETQYF. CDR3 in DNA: TGTGCCATCAGTGAGCGGAATTTACAGGGAGAAGAGACCCAGTACTTC.

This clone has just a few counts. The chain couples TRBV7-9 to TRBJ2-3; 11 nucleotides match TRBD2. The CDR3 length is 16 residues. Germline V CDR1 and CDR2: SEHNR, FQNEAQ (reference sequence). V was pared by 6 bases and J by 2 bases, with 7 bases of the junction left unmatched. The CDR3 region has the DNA TGTGCCAGCAGTCCCGGGACTAGCGGATTCACAGATACGCAGTATTTT. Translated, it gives CASSPGTSGFTDTQYF.

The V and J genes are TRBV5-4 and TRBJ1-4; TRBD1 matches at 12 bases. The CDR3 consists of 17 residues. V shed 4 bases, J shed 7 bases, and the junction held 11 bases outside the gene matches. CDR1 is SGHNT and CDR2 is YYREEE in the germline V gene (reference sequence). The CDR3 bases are TGTGCCAGCAGCATATGGTCCGGGACAGGGGGCGTTGAAAAACTGTTTTTT. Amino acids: CASSIWSGTGGVEKLFF.

The CDR3 region is CASSLIPDGGGNEQFF. The CDR3 DNA is TGTGCCAGCAGCTTAATTCCCGACGGAGGCGGGAATGAGCAGTTCTTC. V gene TRBV7-6 combines with J gene TRBJ2-1, with a weak D call TRBD2 (5 bases). The CDR3 length is 16 residues. V lost 2 bases and J 7 bases, leaving 18 bases between the germline ends. Germline CDR1 and CDR2: SGHVS and FNYEAQ. The variable domain in full, with the rest retrieved from reference TRBV7-6 and TRBJ2-1, is GAGVSQSPRYKVTKRGQDVALRCDPISGHVSLYWYRQALGQGPEFLTYFNYEAQQDKSGLPNDRFSAERPEGSISTLTIQRTEQRDSAMYRCASSLIPDGGGNEQFFGPGTRLTVL.

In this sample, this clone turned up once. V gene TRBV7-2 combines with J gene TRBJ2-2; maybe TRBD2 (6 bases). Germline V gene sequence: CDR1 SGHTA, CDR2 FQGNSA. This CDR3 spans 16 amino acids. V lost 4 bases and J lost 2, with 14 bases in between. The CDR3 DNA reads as TGTGCCAGCAGCTCCTCCCCCGGGGGTAACACCGGGGAGCTGTTTTTT. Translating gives CASSSSPGGNTGELFF.

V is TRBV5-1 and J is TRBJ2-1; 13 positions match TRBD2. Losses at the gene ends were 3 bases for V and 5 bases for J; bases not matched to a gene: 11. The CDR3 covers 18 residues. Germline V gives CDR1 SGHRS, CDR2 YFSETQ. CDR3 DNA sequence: TGCGCCAGCAGCTACTTCTCTCGGACTAGCGGGGGCCACAATGAGCAGTTCTTC. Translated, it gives CASSYFSRTSGGHNEQFF.

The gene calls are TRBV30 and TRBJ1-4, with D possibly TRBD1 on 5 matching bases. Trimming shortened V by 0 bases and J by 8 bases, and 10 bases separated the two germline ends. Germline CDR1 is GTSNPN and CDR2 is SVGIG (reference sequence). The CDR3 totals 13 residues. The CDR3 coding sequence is TGTGCCTGGAGTGTAGTTCAGGGAGAAAAACTGTTTTTT. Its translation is CAWSVVQGEKLFF.